These 13 T cell receptor beta chains were all obtained from the same sample, sequenced in a study of control samples from healthy donors and cancer patients. Repertoires were generated with immunoSEQ multiplex PCR, while TCRdb's copy carries only in-frame clones and drops some. The table has roughly 100,000 clones, roughly 94% seen once. The source material was blood. The receptors originated from a woman younger than 30 in good health.

The CDR3 bases are TGTGCCAGCAGTTACGCTACAGGGGTGACCTACGAGCAGTACTTC. This translates into CASSYATGVTYEQYF. The chain recombines TRBV6-5 with TRBJ2-7; TRBD1 aligns across 7 bases. This CDR3 is built from 15 residues. Germline CDR1 MNHEY, CDR2 SVGAGI. Germline trimming cut 2 bases from V and 2 bases from J; bases unmatched to any gene: 6.

The chain has TRBV29-1 and TRBJ2-1, with a tentative D call TRBD1 (5 bases). The germline V and J ends were trimmed by 5 bases and 6 bases, with 14 bases remaining between them. Germline-derived CDR1 and CDR2 are SQVTM and ANQGSEA. The CDR3 has 13 amino acids. The CDR3: CSVHGQIGNEQFF. CDR3 coding DNA: TGCAGCGTTCACGGACAAATAGGCAATGAGCAGTTCTTC.

The rearrangement links TRBV13 to TRBJ2-7; D gene uncertain. The V gene's germline CDR1 is PRHDT and CDR2 FYEKMQ (reference sequence). The CDR3 is 14 residues long. Trimming stripped 5 bases from V and 1 base from J, with 12 bases between. The CDR3 reads CASSPRRGSYEQYF. In nucleotides, the CDR3 is TGTGCCAGCAGCCCCAGGCGAGGATCCTACGAGCAGTACTTC.

CDR3 nucleotides: TGTGCCAGCAGTGAATGGAATGAAAAACTGTTTTTT. This sequence encodes CASSEWNEKLFF. The rearrangement uses TRBV25-1 and TRBJ1-4; D not resolved. The ends were cut back, 1 base at V and 5 bases at J, with 2 bases in the middle. Germline assignment: CDR1 MGHDK and CDR2 SYGVNS. The length of the CDR3 is 12 residues. Complete variable domain (other parts from reference TRBV25-1 and TRBJ1-4): EADIYQTPRYLVIGTGKKITLECSQTMGHDKMYWYQQDPGMELHLIHYSYGVNSTEKGDLSSESTVSRIRTEHFPLTLESARPSHTSQYLCASSEWNEKLFFGSGTQLSVL.

In DNA, the CDR3 is TGTGCCACCTCTGAACGACAGGGACTTAACTATGGCTACACCTTC. Residues: CATSERQGLNYGYTF. The J gene is TRBJ1-2, the V gene TRBV24-1; 7 bases agree with TRBD1. The trim removed 9 bases at V and 1 base at J, leaving 10 bases unmatched. CDR3 size: 15 residues. Germline CDR1 reads KGHDR; CDR2 reads SFDVKD.

This chain uses TRBV28 with TRBJ1-2; D possibly corresponds to TRBD1 (5 bases). Trimming removed 3 bases from V and 5 bases from J, with 7 bases in between. The germline V gene encodes CDR1 MDHEN and CDR2 SYDVKM. This CDR3 contains 12 residues. CDR3: CASSFGAYGYTF. The CDR3 DNA reads as TGTGCCAGCAGTTTTGGGGCATATGGCTACACCTTC.

V gene TRBV15 combines with J gene TRBJ2-7, with 7 nucleotides matching TRBD1. This CDR3 contains 14 residues. V lost 0 bases, J lost 5 bases, and 4 bases stayed unmatched. CDR1 is LNHNV and CDR2 is YYDKDF in the germline V gene (reference sequence). The CDR3 loop is CATSRERTGHEQYF. CDR3 nucleotide sequence: TGTGCCACCAGCAGAGAAAGGACAGGCCACGAGCAGTACTTC.

The chain couples TRBV10-3 to TRBJ2-1, with D perhaps assigned TRBD1 or TRBD2 (6 bases each). The CDR3 consists of 15 residues. V lost 5 bases and J lost 9, with 20 bases in between. Germline V CDR1 and CDR2: ENHRY, SYGVKD. The CDR3 DNA reads as TGTGCCATCAGTCTGCCCATTATAGGGGGGAGTGAGCAGTTCTTC. The encoded protein is CAISLPIIGGSEQFF.

This chain links TRBV7-2 with TRBJ2-1; perhaps TRBD2 as D (6 bases). Per the germline V gene, CDR1 is SGHTA and CDR2 is FQGNSA. Trimming took 1 base from V and 16 from J, leaving 17 bases between them. The CDR3 covers 13 residues. The CDR3: CASSLGVLAARFF. In DNA, the CDR3 is TGTGCCAGCAGCTTAGGGGTATTAGCGGCCCGTTTCTTC.

The chain recombines TRBV5-5 with TRBJ1-6; maybe TRBD1 (5 bases). Deletions cut 1 base from V and 5 bases from J, with 13 bases between. CDR1 is SGHKS, CDR2 YYEKEE, per germline (reference sequence). The CDR3 has 16 amino acids. CDR3 nucleotides: TGTGCCAGCAGCTTGAAAGTCAGGACAAATAATTCACCCCTCCACTTT. Its translation is CASSLKVRTNNSPLHF. Supplemented by reference TRBV5-5 and TRBJ1-6, the full variable domain reads DAGVTQSPTHLIKTRGQQVTLRCSPISGHKSVSWYQQVLGQGPQFIFQYYEKEERGRGNFPDRFSARQFPNYSSELNVNALLLGDSALYLCASSLKVRTNNSPLHFGNGTRLTVT.

CDR3 amino acids: CATSQTWGQGNEAFF. For the CDR3, the DNA is TGTGCCACCAGTCAGACCTGGGGACAGGGTAATGAAGCTTTCTTT. The V call is TRBV15, the J call TRBJ1-1, with 9 positions matching TRBD1. Trimming took 6 bases from V and 7 from J; bases not matched to a gene: 12. CDR3 length equals 15 residues. The germline CDR1 and CDR2 sequences are LNHNV and YYDKDF (reference sequence).

The rearrangement joins TRBV24-1 to TRBJ2-1; maybe TRBD1 (6 bases). CDR1 and CDR2 (germline): KGHDR, SFDVKD. This CDR3 is 14 amino acids long. Trimming removed 2 bases from V and 8 bases from J, with 12 bases in between. The CDR3 DNA sequence: TGTGCCACCAGTGATTCTCAGGGGCTCGATGAGCAGTTCTTC. It is translated as CATSDSQGLDEQFF.

The chain has TRBV7-9 and TRBJ2-7; the D gene is possibly TRBD2 (5 bases). Germline CDR1 and CDR2: SEHNR and FQNEAQ (reference sequence). The CDR3 covers 14 residues. V was clipped by 4 bases and J by 3 bases, with 13 bases between them. The CDR3 spells CASSYSTRGYEQYF. The CDR3 DNA follows: TGTGCCAGCAGCTATTCGACCCGGGGCTACGAGCAGTACTTC.